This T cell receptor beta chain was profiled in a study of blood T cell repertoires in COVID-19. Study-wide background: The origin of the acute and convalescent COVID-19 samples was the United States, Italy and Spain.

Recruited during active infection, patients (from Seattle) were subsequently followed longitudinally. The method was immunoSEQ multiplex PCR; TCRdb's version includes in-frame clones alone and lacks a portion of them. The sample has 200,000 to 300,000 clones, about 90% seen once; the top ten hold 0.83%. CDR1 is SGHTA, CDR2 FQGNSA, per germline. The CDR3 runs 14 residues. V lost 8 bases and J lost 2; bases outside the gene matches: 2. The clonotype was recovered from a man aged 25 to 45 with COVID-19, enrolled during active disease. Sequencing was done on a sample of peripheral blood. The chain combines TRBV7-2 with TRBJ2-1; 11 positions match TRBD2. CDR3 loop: CASVAGGPYNEQFF. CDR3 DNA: TGTGCCAGCGTAGCGGGGGGGCCCTACAATGAGCAGTTCTTC.